Reported below is one TCR beta chain. This specimen belongs to a study of blood T cell repertoires in COVID-19. Germline values: CDR1 SGHDT, CDR2 YYEEEE. There are 15 residues in the CDR3. The trim removed 4 bases at V and 2 bases at J, leaving 8 bases unmatched. Clones were read by immunoSEQ multiplex PCR, and TCRdb kept only the in-frame ones, dropping some. The sample has some 120,000 clones; roughly three quarters are singletons. This TCR came from a human donor in a cohort sampled during active COVID-19. The specimen was peripheral blood. The rearrangement joins TRBV5-6 to TRBJ2-7; 8 bases are shared with TRBD1. The DNA of the CDR3 is TGTGCCAGCAGCCCGGGACAGGTCTGGGCCTACGAGCAGTACTTC. This sequence encodes CASSPGQVWAYEQYF.